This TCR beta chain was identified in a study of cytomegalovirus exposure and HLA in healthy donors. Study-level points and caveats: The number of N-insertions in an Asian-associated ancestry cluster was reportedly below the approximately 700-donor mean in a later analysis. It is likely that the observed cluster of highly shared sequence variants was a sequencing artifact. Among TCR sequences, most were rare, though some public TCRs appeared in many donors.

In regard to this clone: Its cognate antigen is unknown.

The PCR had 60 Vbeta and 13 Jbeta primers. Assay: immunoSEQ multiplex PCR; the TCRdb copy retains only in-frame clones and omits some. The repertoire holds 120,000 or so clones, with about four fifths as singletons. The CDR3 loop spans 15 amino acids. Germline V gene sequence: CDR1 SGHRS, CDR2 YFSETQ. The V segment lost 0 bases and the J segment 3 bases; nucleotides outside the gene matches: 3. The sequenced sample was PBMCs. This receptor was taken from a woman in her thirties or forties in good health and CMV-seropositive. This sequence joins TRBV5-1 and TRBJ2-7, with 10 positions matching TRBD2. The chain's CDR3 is CASSLGTSGVYEQYF. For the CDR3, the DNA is TGCGCCAGCAGCTTGGGAACTAGCGGGGTCTACGAGCAGTACTTC.